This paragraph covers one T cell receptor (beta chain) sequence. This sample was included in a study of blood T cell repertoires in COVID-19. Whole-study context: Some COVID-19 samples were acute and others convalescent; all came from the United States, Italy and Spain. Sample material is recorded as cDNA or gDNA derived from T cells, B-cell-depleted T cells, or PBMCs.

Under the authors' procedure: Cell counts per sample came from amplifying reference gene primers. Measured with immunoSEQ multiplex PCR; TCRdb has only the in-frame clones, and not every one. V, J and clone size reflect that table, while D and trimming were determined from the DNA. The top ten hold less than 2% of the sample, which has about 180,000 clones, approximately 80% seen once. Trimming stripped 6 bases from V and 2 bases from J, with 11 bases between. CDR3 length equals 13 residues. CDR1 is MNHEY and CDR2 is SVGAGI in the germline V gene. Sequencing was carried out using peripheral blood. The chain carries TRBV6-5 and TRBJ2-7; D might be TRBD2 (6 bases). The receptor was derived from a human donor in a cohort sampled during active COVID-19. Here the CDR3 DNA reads TGTGCCAGCAGGCGGGACGGCCCCTACGAGCAGTACTTC. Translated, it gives CASRRDGPYEQYF.